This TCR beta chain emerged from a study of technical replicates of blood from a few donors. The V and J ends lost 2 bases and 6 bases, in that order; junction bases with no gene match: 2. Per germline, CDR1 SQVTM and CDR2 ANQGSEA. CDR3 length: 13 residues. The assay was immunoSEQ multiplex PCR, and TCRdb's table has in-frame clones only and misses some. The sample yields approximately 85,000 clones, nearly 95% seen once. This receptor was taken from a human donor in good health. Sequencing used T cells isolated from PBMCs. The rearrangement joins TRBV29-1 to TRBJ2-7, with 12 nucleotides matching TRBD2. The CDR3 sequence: CSVELAGGLEQYF. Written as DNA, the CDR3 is TGCAGCGTTGAACTAGCGGGAGGGCTCGAGCAGTACTTC.